A selection of T cell receptor beta chains follows, all from one sample in a study of shared clonotypes between healthy human individuals. Data came from immunoSEQ multiplex PCR; TCRdb stores just in-frame clones and leaves some out. Of about 530,000 clones in the sample, about 75% were seen once. The sample taken for sequencing was PBMCs. These receptors came from a woman in her 40s in good health. Some clones in this sample may be carry-over from other donors' samples. CDR3s include the opening cysteine and the closing phenylalanine or tryptophan. The D gene is left open where the match is weak. Not all rows give a size; the values are once, few, many and, for expanded clones, a class.

j_call clone_size v_call d_call cdr3_nt cdr3_aa
TRBJ2-7 NA TRBV18 TRBD2 TGTGCCAGCTCACCAGGGAGCGGGAGCGACAACGAGCAGTACTTC CASSPGSGSDNEQYF
TRBJ2-2 many TRBV6-4 NA TGTGCCAGCAGTTCAAACCATCCCGGGGAGCTGTTTTTT CASSSNHPGELFF
TRBJ1-1 few TRBV5-1 NA TGCGCCAGCAGCTTTTCCTCCAATAGGGGTTCCGAAGCTTTCTTT CASSFSSNRGSEAFF
TRBJ2-3 NA TRBV4-2 TRBD2 TGTGCCAGCAGCCAAGAAAGGCGGGAGGTCACAGATACGCAGTATTTT CASSQERREVTDTQYF
TRBJ1-5 NA TRBV7-9 TRBD1 TGTGCCAGCAGCTTTGAAGCCGGGACAGGGGATCAGCCCCAGCATTTT CASSFEAGTGDQPQHF
TRBJ1-4 NA TRBV9 NA TGTGCCAGCAGCGTAGGGGGAGGCGAAAAACTGTTTTTT CASSVGGGEKLFF
TRBJ1-2 NA TRBV4-2 TRBD1 TGTGCCAGCAGCCAAGGTTTAGGCGGGACAGGGTTTGGCTACACCTTC CASSQGLGGTGFGYTF
TRBJ2-2 once TRBV19 TRBD1 TGTGCCAGTAGTGCCAGCTTACAGGGGGTCTACACCGGGGAGCTGTTTTTT CASSASLQGVYTGELFF
TRBJ2-5 NA TRBV4-1 TRBD2 TGCGCCAGCAGCCTTAGCGGGAGGGGGGAAGAGACCCAGTACTTC CASSLSGRGEETQYF
TRBJ2-2 NA TRBV28 NA TGTGCCAGCAGTCCCACCCCCCCCTGGACTGTGCACCATCTTTCTCATCGGGGGCTGTTTTTT CASSPTPPWTVHHLSHRGLFF
TRBJ2-7 once TRBV28 TRBD2 TGTGCCAGCAGCCTGAGGGAGCGGGATGTTAGCGAGCAGTACTTC CASSLRERDVSEQYF
TRBJ2-7 NA TRBV7-8 TRBD2 TGTGCCAGCAGCTCTACTAGCGGGAGAATTTACGAGCAGTACTTC CASSSTSGRIYEQYF
TRBJ2-3 NA TRBV14 NA TGTGCCAGCAGCTTAGGTGGCGGGAAAACAGATACGCAGTATTTT CASSLGGGKTDTQYF
TRBJ2-2 NA TRBV2 NA TGTGCCAGCAACGGGGAGGGGGACACCGGGGAGCTGTTTTTT CASNGEGDTGELFF
TRBJ1-2 NA TRBV5-4 TRBD1 TGTGCCAGCAGCCCGGGACAGGGGTCAGATGGCTACACCTTC CASSPGQGSDGYTF
TRBJ1-3 NA TRBV27 TRBD1 TGTGCCAGCAGCCGCCCGGACAGGGCTGGAAACACCATATATTTT CASSRPDRAGNTIYF
TRBJ2-7 NA TRBV19 NA TGTGCCAGTAGTATAGGTGTGGGAGAGCAGTACTTC CASSIGVGEQYF
TRBJ2-7 NA TRBV14 TRBD1 TGTGCCAGCAGCCAAGAGCTCAGGGGGCCCATCGAGCAGTACTTC CASSQELRGPIEQYF
TRBJ2-1 NA TRBV18 NA TGTGCCAGCTCACCGGAAGGGAATCAGGGGGGTGAGCAGTTCTTC CASSPEGNQGGEQFF
TRBJ2-1 NA TRBV11-3 NA TGTGCCAGCAGCTTAGAGGGAAGTCTCAATGAGCAGTTCTTC CASSLEGSLNEQFF
TRBJ2-1 NA TRBV6-5 TRBD2 TGTGCCAGCAGTTCTCAAGCGGCGGGGGACAATGAGCAGTTCTTC CASSSQAAGDNEQFF